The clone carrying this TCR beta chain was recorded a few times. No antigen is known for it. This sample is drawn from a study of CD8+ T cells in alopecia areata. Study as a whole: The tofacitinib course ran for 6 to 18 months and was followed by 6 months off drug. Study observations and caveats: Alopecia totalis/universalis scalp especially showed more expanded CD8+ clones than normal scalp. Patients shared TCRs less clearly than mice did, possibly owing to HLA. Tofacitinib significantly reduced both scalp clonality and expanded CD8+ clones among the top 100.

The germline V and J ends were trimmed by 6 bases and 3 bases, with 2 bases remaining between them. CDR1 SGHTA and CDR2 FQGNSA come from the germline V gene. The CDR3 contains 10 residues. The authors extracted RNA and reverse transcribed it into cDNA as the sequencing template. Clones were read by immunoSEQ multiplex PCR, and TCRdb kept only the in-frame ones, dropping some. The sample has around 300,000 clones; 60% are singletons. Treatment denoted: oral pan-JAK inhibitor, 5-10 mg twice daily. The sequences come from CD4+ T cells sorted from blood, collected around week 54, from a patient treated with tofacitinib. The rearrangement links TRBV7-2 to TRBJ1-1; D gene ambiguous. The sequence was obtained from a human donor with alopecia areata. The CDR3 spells CASSHTEAFF. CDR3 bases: TGTGCCAGCAGTCACACTGAAGCTTTCTTT.